The present TCR beta chain was sequenced within a study of response to subunit inactivated influenza vaccine. Study-wide findings and caveats: Few new T cells, the authors suggested, are recruited by each seasonal influenza vaccination.

This clonotype came up many times. The target antigen is unknown. TCRdb itself ran the RT-PCR reads through MiXCR, one entry per CDR3 protein. The top ten hold approximately 12% of the sample, which has about 520,000 distinct CDR3 sequences, 10% to 11% seen once. This CDR3 region has 11 residues. The J segment lost 14 bases and the V segment lost 6 bases, leaving 10 bases of the junction unmatched. Per the germline V gene, CDR1 is DFQATT and CDR2 is SNEGSKA (reference sequence). The sequence came from a man aged 50 to 59 who received an inactivated influenza vaccine. The rearrangement uses TRBV20-1 and TRBJ2-3; 8 bases are shared with TRBD1. The sample here was PBMCs from blood, taken roughly 6 weeks after vaccination. The CDR3 nucleotides read TGCAGTGCAACCCCAGGGGGCGAAGGGTATTTT. It yields the protein CSATPGGEGYF.